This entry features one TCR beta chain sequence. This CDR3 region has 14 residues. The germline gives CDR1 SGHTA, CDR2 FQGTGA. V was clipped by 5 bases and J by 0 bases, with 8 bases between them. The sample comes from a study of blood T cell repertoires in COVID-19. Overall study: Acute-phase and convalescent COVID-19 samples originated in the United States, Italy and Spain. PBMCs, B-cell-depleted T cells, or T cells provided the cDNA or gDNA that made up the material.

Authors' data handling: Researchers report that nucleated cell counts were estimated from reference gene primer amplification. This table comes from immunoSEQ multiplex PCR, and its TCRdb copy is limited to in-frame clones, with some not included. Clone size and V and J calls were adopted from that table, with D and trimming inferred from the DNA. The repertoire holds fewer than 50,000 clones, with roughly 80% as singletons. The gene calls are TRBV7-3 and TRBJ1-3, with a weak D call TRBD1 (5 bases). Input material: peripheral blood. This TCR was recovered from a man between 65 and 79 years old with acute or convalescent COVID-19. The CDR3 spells CASSETVSGNTIYF. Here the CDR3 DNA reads TGTGCCAGCAGCGAGACAGTCTCTGGAAACACCATATATTTT.